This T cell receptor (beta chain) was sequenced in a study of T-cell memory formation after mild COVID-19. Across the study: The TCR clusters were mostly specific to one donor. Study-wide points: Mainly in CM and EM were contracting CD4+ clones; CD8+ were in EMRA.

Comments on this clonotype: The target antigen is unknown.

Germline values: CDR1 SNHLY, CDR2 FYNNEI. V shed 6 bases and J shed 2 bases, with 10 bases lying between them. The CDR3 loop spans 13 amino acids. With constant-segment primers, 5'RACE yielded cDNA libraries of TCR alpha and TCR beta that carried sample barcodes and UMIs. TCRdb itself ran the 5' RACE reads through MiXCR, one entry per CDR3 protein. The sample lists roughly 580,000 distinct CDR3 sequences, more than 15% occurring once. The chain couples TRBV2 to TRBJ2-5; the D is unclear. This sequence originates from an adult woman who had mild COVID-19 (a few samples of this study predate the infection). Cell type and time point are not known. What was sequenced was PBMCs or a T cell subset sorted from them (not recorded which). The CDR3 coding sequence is TGTGCCAGCAGCCCCAATAATCAAGAGACCCAGTACTTC. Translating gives CASSPNNQETQYF.